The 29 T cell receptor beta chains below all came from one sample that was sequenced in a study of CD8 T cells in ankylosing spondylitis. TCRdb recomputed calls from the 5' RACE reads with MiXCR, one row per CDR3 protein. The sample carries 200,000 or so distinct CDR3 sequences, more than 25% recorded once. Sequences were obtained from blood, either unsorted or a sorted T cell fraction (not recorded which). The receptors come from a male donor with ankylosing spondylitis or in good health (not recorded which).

The CDR3 sequence: CASSLGQTSTEAFF. The CDR3 bases are TGCGCCAGCAGCTTGGGCCAGACGAGCACTGAAGCTTTCTTT. The rearrangement joins TRBV5-1 to TRBJ1-1, with D uncertain. Trimming took off 0 bases at V and 4 bases at J, with 10 bases between the two ends. The length of the CDR3 is 14 residues. Germline CDR1 and CDR2: SGHRS and YFSETQ.

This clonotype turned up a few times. CDR3 nucleotide sequence: TGCAGTGCTAGAGCTAGCGGGAGGGCATTAGATACGCAGTATTTT. This sequence encodes CSARASGRALDTQYF. V is TRBV20-1 and J is TRBJ2-3; 12 nucleotides match TRBD2. The CDR3 consists of 15 residues. Looked up from germline, CDR1 is DFQATT and CDR2 is SNEGSKA (reference sequence). V lost 1 base and J lost 5; bases outside the gene matches: 4.

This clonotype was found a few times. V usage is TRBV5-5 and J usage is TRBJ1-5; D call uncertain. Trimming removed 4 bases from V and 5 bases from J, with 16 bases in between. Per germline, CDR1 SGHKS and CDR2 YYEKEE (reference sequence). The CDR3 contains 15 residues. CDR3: CASSPVRSIHQPQHF. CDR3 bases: TGTGCCAGCAGCCCCGTTCGGTCTATCCATCAGCCCCAGCATTTT.

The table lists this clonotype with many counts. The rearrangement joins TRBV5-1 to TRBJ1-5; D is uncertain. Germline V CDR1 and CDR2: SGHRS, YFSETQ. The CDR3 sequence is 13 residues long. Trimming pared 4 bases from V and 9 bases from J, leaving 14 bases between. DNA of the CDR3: TGCGCCAGCAGCGTGGACCCGGATGGGCCCCAGCATTTT. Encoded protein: CASSVDPDGPQHF.

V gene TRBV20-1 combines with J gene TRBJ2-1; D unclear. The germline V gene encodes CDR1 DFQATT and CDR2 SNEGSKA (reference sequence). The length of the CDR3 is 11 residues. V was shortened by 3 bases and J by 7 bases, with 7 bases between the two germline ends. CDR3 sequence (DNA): TGCAGTGCTAGTAAACATAATGAGCAGTTCTTC. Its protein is CSASKHNEQFF.

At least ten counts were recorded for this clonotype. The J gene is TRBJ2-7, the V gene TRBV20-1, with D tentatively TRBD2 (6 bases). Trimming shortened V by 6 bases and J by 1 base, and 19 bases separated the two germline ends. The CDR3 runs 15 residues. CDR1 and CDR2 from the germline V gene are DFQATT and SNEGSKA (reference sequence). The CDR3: CSAISPGGGSYEQYF. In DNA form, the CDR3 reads TGCAGTGCCATTTCGCCCGGGGGTGGATCCTACGAGCAGTACTTC.

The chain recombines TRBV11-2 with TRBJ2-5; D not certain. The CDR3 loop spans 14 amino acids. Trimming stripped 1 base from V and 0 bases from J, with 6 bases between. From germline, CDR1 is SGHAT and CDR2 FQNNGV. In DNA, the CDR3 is TGTGCCAGCAGCTTAGGGATGTACCAAGAGACCCAGTACTTC. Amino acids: CASSLGMYQETQYF.

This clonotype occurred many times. The CDR3 coding sequence is TGCGCCAGCAGCCAGAACGGCCGACAGACCGGGGAGCTGTTTTTT. Protein: CASSQNGRQTGELFF. V is TRBV4-3 and J is TRBJ2-2, with D tentatively TRBD1 (5 bases). CDR3 size: 15 residues. Trimming cost V 3 bases and J 5 bases, with 13 bases left between them. Per germline, CDR1 LGHNA and CDR2 YSLEER.

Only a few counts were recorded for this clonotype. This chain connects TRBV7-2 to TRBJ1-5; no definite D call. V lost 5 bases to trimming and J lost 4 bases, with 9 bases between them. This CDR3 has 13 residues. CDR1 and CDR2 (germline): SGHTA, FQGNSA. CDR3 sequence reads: CASSHGLNQPQHF. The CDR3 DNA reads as TGTGCCAGCAGCCATGGACTGAATCAGCCCCAGCATTTT. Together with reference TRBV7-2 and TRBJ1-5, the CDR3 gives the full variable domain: GAGVSQSPSNKVTEKGKDVELRCDPISGHTALYWYRQSLGQGLEFLIYFQGNSAPDKSGLPSDRFSAERTGGSVSTLTIQRTQQEDSAVYLCASSHGLNQPQHFGDGTRLSIL.

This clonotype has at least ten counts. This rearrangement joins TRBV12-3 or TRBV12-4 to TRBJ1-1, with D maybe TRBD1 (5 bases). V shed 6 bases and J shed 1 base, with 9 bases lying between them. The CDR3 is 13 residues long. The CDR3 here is CASRAGTNTEAFF. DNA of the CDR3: TGTGCCAGCAGGGCCGGGACGAACACTGAAGCTTTCTTT.

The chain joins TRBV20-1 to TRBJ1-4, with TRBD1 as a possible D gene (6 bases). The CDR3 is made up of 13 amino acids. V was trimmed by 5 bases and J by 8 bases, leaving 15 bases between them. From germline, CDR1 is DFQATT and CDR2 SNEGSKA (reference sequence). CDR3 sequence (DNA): TGCAGTGCTCGAGGACAGAAATCCGAAAAACTGTTTTTT. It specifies CSARGQKSEKLFF.

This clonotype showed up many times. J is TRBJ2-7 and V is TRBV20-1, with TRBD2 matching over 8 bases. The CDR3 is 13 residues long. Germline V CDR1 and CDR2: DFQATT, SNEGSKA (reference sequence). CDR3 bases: TGCAACCGGACTAGCACGGAGGTCCCCGAGCAGTACTTC. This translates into CNRTSTEVPEQYF.

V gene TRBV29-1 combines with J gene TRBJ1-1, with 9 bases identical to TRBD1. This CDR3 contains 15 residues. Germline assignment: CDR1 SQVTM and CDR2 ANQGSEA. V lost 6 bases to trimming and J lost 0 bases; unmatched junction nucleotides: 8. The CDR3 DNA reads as TGCAGCGTAGAGGACAGGGGTTCTGTGAACACTGAAGCTTTCTTT. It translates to CSVEDRGSVNTEAFF.

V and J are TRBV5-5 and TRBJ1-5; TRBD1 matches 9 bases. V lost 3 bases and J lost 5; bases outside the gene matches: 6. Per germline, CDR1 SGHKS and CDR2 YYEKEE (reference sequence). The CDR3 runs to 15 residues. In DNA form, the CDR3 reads TGTGCCAGCAGCTGGGGACAGGGAGGGGATCAGCCCCAGCATTTT. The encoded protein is CASSWGQGGDQPQHF. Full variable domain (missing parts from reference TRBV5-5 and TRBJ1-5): DAGVTQSPTHLIKTRGQQVTLRCSPISGHKSVSWYQQVLGQGPQFIFQYYEKEERGRGNFPDRFSARQFPNYSSELNVNALLLGDSALYLCASSWGQGGDQPQHFGDGTRLSIL.

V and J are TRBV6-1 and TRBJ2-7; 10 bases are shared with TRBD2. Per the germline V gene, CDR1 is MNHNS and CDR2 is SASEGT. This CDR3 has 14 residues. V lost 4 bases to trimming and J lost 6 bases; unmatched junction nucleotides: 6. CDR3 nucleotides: TGTGCCAGCAGTGCCGACGGGACTAGCGCCGAGCAGTACTTC. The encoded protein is CASSADGTSAEQYF.

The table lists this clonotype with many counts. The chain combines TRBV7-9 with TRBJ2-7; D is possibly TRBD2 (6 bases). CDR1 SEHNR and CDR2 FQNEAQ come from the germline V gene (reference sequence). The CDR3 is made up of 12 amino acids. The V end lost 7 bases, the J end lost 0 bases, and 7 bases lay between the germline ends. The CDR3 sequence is CASTTSSYEQYF. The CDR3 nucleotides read TGTGCCAGCACGACTAGCTCCTACGAGCAGTACTTC. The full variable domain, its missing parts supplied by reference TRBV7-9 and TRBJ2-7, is DTGVSQNPRHKITKRGQNVTFRCDPISEHNRLYWYRQTLGQGPEFLTYFQNEAQLEKSRLLSDRFSAERPKGSFSTLEIQRTEQGDSAMYLCASTTSSYEQYFGPGTRLTVT.

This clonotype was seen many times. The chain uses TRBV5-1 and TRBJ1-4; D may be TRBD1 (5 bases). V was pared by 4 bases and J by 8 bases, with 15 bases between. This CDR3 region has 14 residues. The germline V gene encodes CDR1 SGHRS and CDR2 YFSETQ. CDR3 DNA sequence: TGCGCCAGCAGCCGGGGGACTGGCGGGGAAAAACTGTTTTTT. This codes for CASSRGTGGEKLFF.

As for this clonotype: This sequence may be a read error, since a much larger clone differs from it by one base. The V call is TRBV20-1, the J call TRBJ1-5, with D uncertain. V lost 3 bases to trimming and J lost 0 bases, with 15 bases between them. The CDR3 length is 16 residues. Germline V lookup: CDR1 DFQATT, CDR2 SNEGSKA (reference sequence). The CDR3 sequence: CSARTGRVNSNQPQHF. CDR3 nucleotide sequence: TGCAGTGCTAGGACCGGGAGAGTGAATAGCAATCAGCCCCAGCATTTT.

The CDR3 coding sequence is TGTGCCAGCAGGTCGGGCCGGGGGGTCCTCACAGATACGCAGTATTTT. It translates to CASRSGRGVLTDTQYF. This chain joins TRBV7-2 and TRBJ2-3; 7 positions match TRBD2. The germline V gene has CDR1 SGHTA and CDR2 FQGNSA. This CDR3 has 16 residues. Germline trimming cut 6 bases from V and 2 bases from J; bases unmatched to any gene: 11. Using reference TRBV7-2 and TRBJ2-3 for the parts outside the CDR3, the full variable domain is GAGVSQSPSNKVTEKGKDVELRCDPISGHTALYWYRQSLGQGLEFLIYFQGNSAPDKSGLPSDRFSAERTGGSVSTLTIQRTQQEDSAVYLCASRSGRGVLTDTQYFGPGTRLTVL.

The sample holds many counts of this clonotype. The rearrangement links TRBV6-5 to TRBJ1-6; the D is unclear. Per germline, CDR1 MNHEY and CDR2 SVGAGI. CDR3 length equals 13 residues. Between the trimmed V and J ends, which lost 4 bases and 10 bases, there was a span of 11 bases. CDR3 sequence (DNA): TGTGCCAGCAGTTCTAGGGAAGGGTCACCCCTCCACTTT. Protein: CASSSREGSPLHF.

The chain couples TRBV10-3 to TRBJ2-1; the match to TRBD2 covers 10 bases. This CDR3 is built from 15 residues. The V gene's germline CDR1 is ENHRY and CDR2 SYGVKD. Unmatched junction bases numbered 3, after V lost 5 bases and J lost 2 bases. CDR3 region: CAISLLAGTYNEQFF. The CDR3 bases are TGTGCCATCAGTTTACTAGCGGGAACCTACAATGAGCAGTTCTTC.

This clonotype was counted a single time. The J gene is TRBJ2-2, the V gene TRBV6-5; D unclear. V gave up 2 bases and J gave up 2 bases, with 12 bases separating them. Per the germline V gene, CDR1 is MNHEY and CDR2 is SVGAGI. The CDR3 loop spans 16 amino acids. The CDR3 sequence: CASSYGQGQNTGELFF. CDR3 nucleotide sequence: TGTGCCAGCAGTTACGGGCAAGGTCAAAACACCGGGGAGCTGTTTTTT.

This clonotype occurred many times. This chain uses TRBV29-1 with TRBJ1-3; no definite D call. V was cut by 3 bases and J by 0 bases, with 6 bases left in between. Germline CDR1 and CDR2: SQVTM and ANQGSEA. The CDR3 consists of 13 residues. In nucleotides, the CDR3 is TGCAGCGTTGAGACGATCTCTGGAAACACCATATATTTT. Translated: CSVETISGNTIYF.

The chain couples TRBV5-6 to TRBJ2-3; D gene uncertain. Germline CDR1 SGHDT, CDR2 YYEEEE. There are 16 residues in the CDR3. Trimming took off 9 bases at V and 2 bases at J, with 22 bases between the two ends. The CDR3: CAMGPQSLWTTDTQYF. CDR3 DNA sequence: TGTGCCATGGGCCCCCAAAGCCTTTGGACCACAGATACGCAGTATTTT.

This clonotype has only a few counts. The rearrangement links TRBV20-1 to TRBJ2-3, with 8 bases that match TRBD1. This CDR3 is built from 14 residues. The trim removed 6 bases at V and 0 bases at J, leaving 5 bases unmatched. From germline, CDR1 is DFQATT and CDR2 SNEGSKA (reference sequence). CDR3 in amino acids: CSARTGPSTDTQYF. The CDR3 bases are TGCAGTGCCCGGACAGGGCCCAGCACAGATACGCAGTATTTT.

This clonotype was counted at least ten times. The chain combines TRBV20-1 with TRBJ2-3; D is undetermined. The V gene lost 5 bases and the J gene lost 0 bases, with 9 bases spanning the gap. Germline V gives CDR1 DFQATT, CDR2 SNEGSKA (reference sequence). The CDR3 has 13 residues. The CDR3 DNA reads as TGCAGTGCTGACCTAACAAGCACAGATACGCAGTATTTT. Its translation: CSADLTSTDTQYF.

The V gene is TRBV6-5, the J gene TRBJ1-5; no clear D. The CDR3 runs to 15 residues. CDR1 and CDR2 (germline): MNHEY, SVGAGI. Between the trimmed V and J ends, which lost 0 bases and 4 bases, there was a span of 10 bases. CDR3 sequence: CASSYSAGGNQPQHF. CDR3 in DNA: TGTGCCAGCAGTTACTCGGCAGGAGGAAATCAGCCCCAGCATTTT.

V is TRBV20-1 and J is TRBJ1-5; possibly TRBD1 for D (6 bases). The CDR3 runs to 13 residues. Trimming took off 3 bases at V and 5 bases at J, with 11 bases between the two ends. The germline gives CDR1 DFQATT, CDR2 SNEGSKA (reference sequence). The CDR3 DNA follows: TGCAGTGCTAGTATACAGGGCGATCAGCCCCAGCATTTT. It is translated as CSASIQGDQPQHF.

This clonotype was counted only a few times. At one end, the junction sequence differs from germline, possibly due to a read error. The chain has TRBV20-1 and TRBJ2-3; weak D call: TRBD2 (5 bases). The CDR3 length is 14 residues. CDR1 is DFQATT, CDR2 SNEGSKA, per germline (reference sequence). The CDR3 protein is CSAPPQSSIDTQYF. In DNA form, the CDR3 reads TGCAGTGCGCCTCCCCAATCTAGCATAGATACGCAGTATTTT.